Listed below are T cell receptor beta chains from one sample, sequenced in a study of lymphopenia after photon versus proton radiotherapy. TCRdb's table, derived via immunoSEQ multiplex PCR, lists solely in-frame clones and lacks some. The sample includes approximately 91,000 clones, about 86% of them seen just once. Sequencing used peripheral blood, obtained from a patient treated with proton-based radiotherapy. These receptors came from a man aged 60-69 years with pancreatic cancer. Both conserved end residues are part of each CDR3. D genes are given only for firm matches. Size tells how often a clone was seen (once, few, many) or the class of an expanded clone, and some rows leave it out.

D gene,J gene,V gene,clone size,CDR3 DNA,CDR3 protein
NA,TRBJ2-6,TRBV7-3,NA,TGTGCCAGCAGCCGGCAGACAGGAGCTGGGGCCAACGTCCTGACTTTC,CASSRQTGAGANVLTF
TRBD2,TRBJ2-3,TRBV5-1,once,TGCGCCAGCAGCTCAGGACTAGCGGTGGATACGCAGTATTTT,CASSSGLAVDTQYF
NA,TRBJ2-1,TRBV11-3,NA,TGTGCCAGCAGCTCCCGGACGGATGAGCAGTTCTTC,CASSSRTDEQFF
NA,TRBJ1-2,TRBV7-9,NA,TGTGCCAGCAGGGGGACCGACGGTGGCTACACCTTC,CASRGTDGGYTF
NA,TRBJ1-5,TRBV28,NA,TGTGCCAGCAGTTTGGGTAATCAGCCCCAGCATTTT,CASSLGNQPQHF
TRBD2,TRBJ2-1,TRBV2,NA,TGTGCCAGCAGTGCATCGGGCGGGAGGGATCATGAGCAGTTCTTC,CASSASGGRDHEQFF
TRBD1,TRBJ2-1,TRBV27,NA,TGTGCCAGCCGATCCGGGACAGGGGTCATCGGTGAGCAGTTCTTC,CASRSGTGVIGEQFF
TRBD2,TRBJ2-1,TRBV19,NA,TGTGCCAGTAGTACTCTAGCGGGAGGGCCTAATGAGCAGTTCTTC,CASSTLAGGPNEQFF
TRBD2,TRBJ2-3,TRBV19,NA,TGTGCCAGTAGTCAACTAGCGGGGTTTAGCACAGATACGCAGTATTTT,CASSQLAGFSTDTQYF
NA,TRBJ1-3,TRBV5-1,NA,TGCGCCAGCAGCTTGTGGGGTGTTGGAAACACCATATATTTT,CASSLWGVGNTIYF
NA,TRBJ1-4,TRBV5-1,NA,TGCGCCAGCAGCAAGACATCCCCCGGAGAAAAACTGTTTTTT,CASSKTSPGEKLFF
NA,TRBJ2-7,TRBV28,once,TGTGCCAGCAGTTCCCCGGAAGGGAGCTCCTACGAGCAGTACTTC,CASSSPEGSSYEQYF
NA,TRBJ1-3,TRBV6-5,NA,TGTGCCAGCAGTTACTCCAGGAGAACGAGCGGAAACACCATATATTTT,CASSYSRRTSGNTIYF
NA,TRBJ2-7,TRBV11-3,NA,TGTGCCAGCCGGTCCTTGGACGAGCAGTACTTC,CASRSLDEQYF
TRBD2,TRBJ2-7,TRBV29-1,NA,TGCAGCGTTGAGGGACTAGCGGGATCGGGCGAGCAGTACTTC,CSVEGLAGSGEQYF
NA,TRBJ1-2,TRBV5-1,NA,TGCGCCAGCAGCTTGTTGGAGGGAGATGGCTACACCTTC,CASSLLEGDGYTF
TRBD2,TRBJ2-1,TRBV6-1,few,TGTGCCAGCACCCTCCTAGCGGGAGGGCAGAATGAGCAGTTCTTC,CASTLLAGGQNEQFF
TRBD2,TRBJ2-7,TRBV4-1,NA,TGCGCCAGCAGCCCCTGGACTAGCGGACCGAGGGAGCAGTACTTC,CASSPWTSGPREQYF
NA,TRBJ1-5,TRBV28,once,TGTGCCAGCACCTCACCTACAGGGTACAATCAGCCCCAGCATTTT,CASTSPTGYNQPQHF
NA,TRBJ2-2,TRBV10-1,NA,TGCGCCAGCAGTGAGTCGAATGGGGACCTGAGGGAGCTGTTTTTT,CASSESNGDLRELFF
TRBD1,TRBJ1-5,TRBV19,once,TGTGCCAGTAGTATCCGTATAGGGGGCTTGGCTGGGAGCAATCAGCCCCAGCATTTT,CASSIRIGGLAGSNQPQHF
NA,TRBJ1-3,TRBV18,NA,TGTGCCAGCTCACTCGGACAGCACTCTGGAAACACCATATATTTT,CASSLGQHSGNTIYF